This entry is about one T cell receptor beta chain. Its antigen is unknown. Per-base quality was not reported, and no clone a single base away is much larger than it. The data were obtained in a study of T cells in Graves' hyperthyroidism and ophthalmopathy (dated by TCRdb to about 2019). With regard to the full study: Peripheral blood was sampled at the time of initial diagnosis, prior to any treatment. The 100 discovery patients were divided at random into training and test sets in a 7:3 ratio. To identify distinguishing TCR V-J signatures, a discovery cohort of 95 to 100 patients was used, comprising 43 with Graves' ophthalmopathy and 57 with stable Graves' hyperthyroidism. After sampling, hyperthyroidism patients received methimazole starting at 30 mg daily, and ophthalmopathy patients received high-dose intravenous methylprednisolone. The study also compared thyroid tissue and blood T-cell repertoires from about six Graves' hyperthyroidism patients. TCR Vbeta CDR3 sequencing of fewer than 150 peripheral blood samples (more than 40 ophthalmopathy, about 74 hyperthyroidism and 17 progressor patients) is reported in the paper. An independent validation cohort of under 20 hyperthyroidism patients and 17 patients who later progressed to ophthalmopathy tested prospective prediction of ophthalmopathy. The full study reports these points: Sample size was not statistically predetermined, and blinding of investigators to group allocation was not performed. Most expanded thyroid clonotypes (frequency above 0.001) were also detected in blood, suggesting blood repertoires may reflect thyroid immune responses. Ophthalmopathy was separated from stable hyperthyroidism by a 13 V-J signature model, with approximately 89% sensitivity and about 81% specificity obtained in cross-validation and 80%/75% obtained in testing. In validation, the model predicted progression to ophthalmopathy with 65% to 71% sensitivity and 72.22% specificity, a median of about 6.7 months before onset.

V loses 5 bases, J loses 4 bases, and the germline ends lie 12 bases apart. From its cysteine to its phenylalanine, the CDR3 spans 14 amino acids. The CDR3 DNA has 42 bases and is translated from base 1. From a lookup of the germline V gene, CDR1 and CDR2 are SGHVS and FQNEAQ. Amplification of TCR beta CDR3 regions was carried out from RNA transcripts. The TCR CDR3 was subjected to a first round of RT-PCR using the HTBI primer set and the Qiagen OneStep RT-PCR kit. The libraries were constructed in a second round of multiplex PCR and then size-selected and purified. The libraries were sequenced on an Illumina HiSeq2000 using paired-end 100 bp reads. As for the authors' bioinformatics: SOAPnuke was used to process the raw data, throwing out any read that contained adapters or uncalled bases, had a mean Phred below 15, or lacked an exact constant-primer or identifier match. High-quality paired reads were merged with COPE v1.2.5, and unique nucleotide sequences were defined as clonotypes. Clonotypes were aligned to IMGT TRBV, TRBD and TRBJ reference segments using MiTCR v1.1. The analysis included only V-J combinations with a frequency above 0.0001, which together covered more than 98% of the repertoires. A TCS score was defined as the ratio of F50 (clonal expansion) to E x V (chaos), with BLOSUM62-based TCRdist applied between CDR3 peptides within each V-J. Welch's t-statistics and random forest reduced fewer than 600 V-J features to 10 to 15, which were used in a naive Bayes classifier (R e1071). The raw public reads went through TCRdb reprocessing: fastp at Q25, MiXCR clone calling, in-frame beta chains kept. One record per CDR3 amino acid sequence lists the most common genes and DNA. The V and J calls come from TCRdb's annotation, not from the publication. Counted in this sample were approximately 410,000 distinct CDR3 sequences; roughly 15% of them appeared once. The top ten hold less than 15% of the sample.

Ophthalmopathy patients had moderately to severely active disease, Clinical Activity Score of at least 3, NOSPECS grade of at least 4, and duration under 3 months. Patients with uncontrolled infections, other autoimmune diseases, pregnancy or lactation were excluded. Diagnoses were established on the basis of clinical symptoms, serum thyroxine and TRAb, thyroid ultrasound, and orbital computed tomography. Ficoll-Paque density gradient centrifugation was used to isolate PBMCs from approximately 10 ml of fresh peripheral blood. Total RNA was extracted using Trizol reagent, and RNA quality was assessed on an Agilent 2100 Bioanalyzer.

This sequence was found in a man aged 18 to 29 with Graves' ophthalmopathy. Sequencing was carried out using blood. The V gene is TRBV7-8 and the J gene is TRBJ1-5, with TRBD1 as a weak D call on 5 bases. The nucleotide sequence reads TGTGCCAGCAGCCCCCGGGGCAGAAATCAGCCCCAGCATTTT. Protein translation: CASSPRGRNQPQHF.